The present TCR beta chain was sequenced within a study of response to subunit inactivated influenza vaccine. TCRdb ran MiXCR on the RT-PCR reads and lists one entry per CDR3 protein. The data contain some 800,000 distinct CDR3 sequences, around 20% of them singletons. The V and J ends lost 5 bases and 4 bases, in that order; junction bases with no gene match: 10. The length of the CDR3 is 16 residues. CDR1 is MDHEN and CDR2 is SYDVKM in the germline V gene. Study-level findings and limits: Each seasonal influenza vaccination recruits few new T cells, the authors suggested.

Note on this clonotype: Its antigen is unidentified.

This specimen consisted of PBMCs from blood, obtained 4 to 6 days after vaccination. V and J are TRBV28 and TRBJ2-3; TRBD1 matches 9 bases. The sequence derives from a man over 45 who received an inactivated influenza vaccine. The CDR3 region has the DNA TGTGCCAGCAGTCCCTCGACAGGGGGTCATGCAGATACGCAGTATTTT. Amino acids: CASSPSTGGHADTQYF.